Given below is one T cell receptor beta chain in context. This CDR3 is 16 amino acids long. The germline CDR1 and CDR2 sequences are SGHTA and FQGNSA. The J segment lost 1 base and the V segment lost 5 bases, leaving 8 bases of the junction unmatched. This entry comes from a study of blood T cell repertoires in COVID-19. Study at large: Whether acute or convalescent, the COVID-19 samples came from the United States, Italy and Spain.

In the authors' workflow: By means of reference gene primer amplification, nucleated cell counts were estimated. Generated by immunoSEQ multiplex PCR, the TCRdb table keeps only in-frame clones and is missing some. Clonal size and the V and J genes are those of that table, whereas D and trimming came from the DNA. The sample yields 190,000 or so clones, almost 90% seen once. The chain uses TRBV7-2 and TRBJ2-3, with 8 bases that match TRBD2. Sequences were obtained from peripheral blood. The receptor comes from a man aged 50 or older with acute or convalescent COVID-19. The CDR3 loop reads CASSPGGASGTDTQYF. CDR3 nucleotides: TGTGCCAGCAGCCCGGGGGGGGCCTCGGGCACAGATACGCAGTATTTT.